Below, 30 T cell receptor beta chains from the same sample are listed, as sequenced in a study of molecular identifiers for immune sequencing clone quantification. Using its own MiXCR run on the PCR reads, TCRdb lists one record per CDR3 protein. The table has under 600,000 distinct CDR3 sequences, around 23% seen once; the top ten hold over 0.6%. The sequencing input was naive CD8+ T cells from blood, with Jurkat cell RNA spiked in. Subset denoted: FACS-sorted CD8+CD4-CCR7+CD45RA+ naive T cells. These receptors were collected from a human donor in good health. Some libraries in this study had Jurkat cell RNA spiked in.

This clonotype showed up just a few times. The genes are TRBV2 and TRBJ1-5; TRBD1 agrees at 9 bases. The CDR3 consists of 15 residues. Germline V CDR1 and CDR2: SNHLY, FYNNEI. Trimming cost V 6 bases and J 5 bases; bases outside gene matches: 8. The CDR3 region is CASRYGQGNYQPQHF. CDR3 nucleotides: TGTGCCAGCAGGTATGGACAGGGGAACTATCAGCCCCAGCATTTT. Full variable domain (remainder filled in from reference TRBV2 and TRBJ1-5): EPEVTQTPSHQVTQMGQEVILRCVPISNHLYFYWYRQILGQKVEFLVSFYNNEISEKSEIFDDQFSVERPDGSNFTLKIRSTKLEDSAMYFCASRYGQGNYQPQHFGDGTRLSIL.

This clonotype was picked up a small number of times. The rearrangement uses TRBV7-9 and TRBJ2-7; TRBD2 aligns across 12 bases. Germline CDR1 and CDR2: SEHNR and FQNEAQ (reference sequence). With 5 bases clipped from V and 5 bases from J, the junction kept 7 bases outside the gene matches. This CDR3 spans 15 amino acids. CDR3 in DNA: TGTGCCAGCAGCGGAAAGACTAGCGGGAGCGACGAGCAGTACTTC. Protein sequence: CASSGKTSGSDEQYF.

With regard to this clonotype: One end of the junction fails to match germline, which may point to a read error. The chain has TRBV9 and TRBJ1-2; D is uncertain. Per germline, CDR1 SGDLS and CDR2 YYNGEE. The CDR3 loop spans 14 amino acids. The CDR3 nucleotides read TGTGCCAGCAGCGTAGACACCACCGGCTATGGCTACGCCTTC. Translated, it gives CASSVDTTGYGYAF.

This clonotype was observed a few times. With a much larger clone just one base away, this may be a read error. The genes are TRBV7-9 and TRBJ1-1, with 7 bases lining up with TRBD1. The CDR3 has 16 residues. Germline-derived CDR1 and CDR2 are SEHNR and FQNEAQ (reference sequence). DNA of the CDR3: TGTGCCGGCAGCTTGTGGACAGGTTATGTGGACACTGAAGCTTTCTTT. It is translated as CAGSLWTGYVDTEAFF.

This clonotype was seen at least ten times. A junction end diverges from the germline sequence, so it may reflect a read error. Here the CDR3 reads CASSFSGGAEGF. Here the CDR3 DNA reads TGTGCCAGCAGCTTTAGCGGGGGGGCCGAGGGGTTC. This rearrangement joins TRBV7-2 to TRBJ2-1; 11 nucleotides match TRBD2. CDR3 length equals 12 residues. Germline V CDR1 and CDR2: SGHTA, FQGNSA.

This chain connects TRBV24-1 to TRBJ2-2; a possible D gene is TRBD1 (6 bases). The V gene's germline CDR1 is KGHDR and CDR2 SFDVKD. Trimming stripped 3 bases from V and 2 bases from J, with 15 bases between. The CDR3 consists of 17 residues. CDR3 DNA: TGTGCCACCAGTGATCTGACACAGGGTCAAAACACCGGGGAGCTGTTTTTT. It translates to CATSDLTQGQNTGELFF.

This clonotype was observed at least ten times. This rearrangement joins TRBV3-1 to TRBJ2-7; D gene ambiguous. This CDR3 contains 12 residues. V lost 3 bases and J 5 bases, leaving 8 bases between the germline ends. Germline values: CDR1 LGHDT, CDR2 YNNKEL (reference sequence). For the CDR3, the DNA is TGTGCCAGCAGCCAGGGGTCCGACGAGCAGTACTTC. It encodes CASSQGSDEQYF.

The chain carries TRBV5-6 and TRBJ1-1; a weak D match, TRBD1 (5 bases). Germline CDR1 and CDR2: SGHDT and YYEEEE. The CDR3 contains 13 residues. V was trimmed by 3 bases and J by 6 bases, leaving 12 bases between them. The chain's CDR3 is CASSWQGVPEAFF. The DNA for the CDR3 is TGTGCCAGCAGCTGGCAGGGAGTCCCTGAAGCTTTCTTT.

The chain couples TRBV7-9 to TRBJ2-7, with a possible D match to TRBD1 (6 bases). The germline V gene has CDR1 SEHNR and CDR2 FQNEAQ (reference sequence). V lost 5 bases, J lost 4 bases, and 15 bases lay in between. This CDR3 is built from 14 residues. The CDR3 DNA follows: TGTGCCAGCAGCCGCCCGGGACAAGAGTACGAGCAGTACTTC. It specifies CASSRPGQEYEQYF.

This rearrangement joins TRBV30 to TRBJ2-7; no clear D gene. V lost 4 bases and J lost 4, with 8 bases in between. Germline CDR1 is GTSNPN and CDR2 is SVGIG (reference sequence). The CDR3 is 11 residues long. The CDR3 region is CAWKTGYEQYF. Here the CDR3 DNA reads TGTGCCTGGAAAACTGGTTACGAGCAGTACTTC.

A single count supports this clonotype. A much more abundant neighbour one base away suggests this may be a read error. V usage is TRBV29-1 and J usage is TRBJ2-7; D not resolved. Trimming left V 3 bases short and J 2 bases short, with 11 bases between. Germline V CDR1 and CDR2: SQVTM, ANQGSEA. The CDR3 is 13 amino acids. The CDR3 DNA sequence: TGCAGCGTTGATTCTGCATACCCCTACGAGCAGTACTTC. This sequence encodes CSVDSAYPYEQYF.

This clonotype was counted at least ten times. This chain uses TRBV11-2 with TRBJ2-1, with unresolved D. CDR3 length equals 13 residues. The ends were cut back, 1 base at V and 2 bases at J, with 3 bases in the middle. CDR1 is SGHAT, CDR2 FQNNGV, per germline. CDR3 in amino acids: CASSLVTYNEQFF. Written as DNA, the CDR3 is TGTGCCAGCAGCTTAGTTACCTACAATGAGCAGTTCTTC.

This clonotype was seen a few times. This clone may be a read error of a much larger clone one base away. CDR3 nucleotide sequence: TGTGCCAGCAGCACTACAGGGGTTCAGCCCCAGCATTTT. It encodes CASSTTGVQPQHF. The gene calls are TRBV28 and TRBJ1-5; 7 bases agree with TRBD1. Losses at the gene ends were 6 bases for V and 6 bases for J; bases not matched to a gene: 5. In germline, CDR1 is MDHEN, CDR2 SYDVKM. The CDR3 length is 13 residues.

This rearrangement joins TRBV28 to TRBJ2-4; D is uncertain. The ends were cut back, 3 bases at V and 6 bases at J, with 12 bases in the middle. This CDR3 comprises 14 residues. In germline, CDR1 is MDHEN, CDR2 SYDVKM. The CDR3 spells CASSFEVLPNIQYF. CDR3 DNA sequence: TGTGCCAGCAGTTTTGAGGTCCTCCCAAACATTCAGTACTTC.

The V call is TRBV7-6, the J call TRBJ2-5; 7 nucleotides line up with TRBD2. Trimming removed 5 bases from V and 7 bases from J; junction bases left unmatched: 7. CDR1 is SGHVS, CDR2 FNYEAQ, per germline. The CDR3 spans 13 residues. CDR3: CASSPSAGVTQYF. CDR3 DNA sequence: TGTGCCAGCAGCCCTAGTGCGGGAGTGACCCAGTACTTC. Full variable domain (rest looked up from reference TRBV7-6 and TRBJ2-5): GAGVSQSPRYKVTKRGQDVALRCDPISGHVSLYWYRQALGQGPEFLTYFNYEAQQDKSGLPNDRFSAERPEGSISTLTIQRTEQRDSAMYRCASSPSAGVTQYFGPGTRLLVL.

This clonotype was observed many times. The V call is TRBV7-9, the J call TRBJ1-2; D may be TRBD1 (5 bases). Germline CDR1 reads SEHNR; CDR2 reads FQNEAQ (reference sequence). The CDR3 totals 15 residues. Trimming took off 4 bases at V and 1 base at J, with 13 bases between the two ends. CDR3 nucleotide sequence: TGTGCCAGCAGCTCCGCGGGGGAGGGTAACTATGGCTACACCTTC. The encoded protein is CASSSAGEGNYGYTF.

This clonotype was found a few times. The CDR3 reads CASSLMRGATDTQYF. CDR3 DNA: TGTGCCAGCAGTTTAATGCGGGGGGCGACAGATACGCAGTATTTT. The V gene is TRBV12-3 or TRBV12-4, the J gene TRBJ2-3; 8 bases are a match to TRBD2. The ends lost 2 bases at V and 3 bases at J; junction bases unmatched: 4. This CDR3 comprises 15 residues.

A word on this clonotype: This may arise from a read error, as a much more abundant clone is one base away. V usage is TRBV5-1 and J usage is TRBJ2-7; D unresolved. Trimming stripped 1 base from V and 2 bases from J, with 10 bases between. CDR1 and CDR2 from the germline V gene are SGHRS and YFSETQ. The CDR3 has 14 residues. The CDR3 protein is CASSLWQAPYEQYF. The CDR3 DNA sequence: TGCGCCAGCAGCTTGTGGCAGGCCCCCTACGAGCAGTACTTC.

A remark on this clonotype: With a much larger clone just one base away, this may be a read error. The chain links TRBV4-3 to TRBJ2-4; maybe TRBD1 (5 bases). The CDR3 length is 16 residues. Germline V CDR1 and CDR2: LGHNA, YSLEER. The CDR3 DNA reads TGCGCCAGCAGCCAAGAATGGCAGGGCACTAAAAACATTCGGTACTTC. Protein: CASSQEWQGTKNIRYF.

This clonotype was counted at least ten times. The chain recombines TRBV20-1 with TRBJ2-7, with D maybe TRBD2 (6 bases). From germline, CDR1 is DFQATT and CDR2 SNEGSKA (reference sequence). Trimming cost V 1 base and J 6 bases, with 13 bases left between them. The CDR3 sequence is 13 residues long. This CDR3 is CSARGPLAPEQYF. The CDR3 DNA is TGCAGTGCTAGAGGTCCCCTAGCGCCCGAGCAGTACTTC.

This clonotype was counted only a few times. The genes are TRBV12-3 or TRBV12-4 and TRBJ2-7, with a weak D call TRBD2 (6 bases). Trimming shortened V by 1 base and J by 2 bases, and 12 bases separated the two germline ends. The CDR3 sequence is 15 residues long. The CDR3 spells CASSLGGTYTYEQYF. DNA for the CDR3: TGTGCCAGCAGTTTAGGCGGGACGTATACCTACGAGCAGTACTTC.

The chain joins TRBV3-1 to TRBJ2-3; 9 bases line up with TRBD2. The CDR3 is 18 residues long. The V and J ends lost 0 bases and 2 bases, in that order; junction bases with no gene match: 9. The germline V gene has CDR1 LGHDT and CDR2 YNNKEL (reference sequence). CDR3 sequence (DNA): TGTGCCAGCAGCCAAGATCTTTTTAGCGGGGGACCCACAGATACGCAGTATTTT. Encoded protein: CASSQDLFSGGPTDTQYF.

This clonotype was recorded a few times. The gene calls are TRBV7-9 and TRBJ1-1; a possible D gene is TRBD1 (5 bases). Germline V gene sequence: CDR1 SEHNR, CDR2 FQNEAQ (reference sequence). V shed 6 bases and J shed 0 bases, with 14 bases lying between them. The CDR3 extends over 15 amino acids. The CDR3 protein is CASSEGAGMNTEAFF. The CDR3 DNA reads as TGTGCCAGCAGTGAAGGGGCGGGGATGAACACTGAAGCTTTCTTT.

The CDR3 coding sequence is TGTGCCAGCAGCTTGGAAAGGACAGTGAACACTGAAGCTTTCTTT. Amino acid sequence: CASSLERTVNTEAFF. This sequence joins TRBV5-4 and TRBJ1-1, with a weak D call TRBD1 (6 bases). Germline CDR1 reads SGHNT; CDR2 reads YYREEE (reference sequence). The V gene lost 0 bases and the J gene lost 0 bases, with 9 bases spanning the gap. The CDR3 consists of 15 residues.

The rearrangement joins TRBV27 to TRBJ2-3; weak D call: TRBD2 (7 bases). Germline CDR1 and CDR2: MNHEY and SMNVEV (reference sequence). The V gene lost 2 bases and the J gene lost 8 bases, with 11 bases spanning the gap. There are 13 residues in the CDR3. The CDR3 DNA is TGTGCCAGCAGTTTAGGGGGGGCAGGTACGCAGTATTTT. Translated, it gives CASSLGGAGTQYF.

To note about this clonotype: Possible read error: a much larger clone is one base away. The chain links TRBV7-6 to TRBJ2-2; TRBD2 aligns across 9 bases. The CDR3 totals 17 residues. After removal of 8 bases from V and 6 bases from J, the junction contained 16 bases not matched to a gene. Germline loops: CDR1 SGHVS, CDR2 FNYEAQ. CDR3 protein: CASGPPGTSHYAGELFF. DNA for the CDR3: TGTGCCAGCGGCCCACCCGGGACTAGCCATTATGCCGGGGAGCTGTTTTTT.

The chain links TRBV7-9 to TRBJ2-7; TRBD1 matches at 9 bases. Germline CDR1 SEHNR, CDR2 FQNEAQ (reference sequence). The CDR3 consists of 14 residues. Trimming at V came to 4 bases and at J to 3 bases, leaving 4 bases not matched to a gene. CDR3 in DNA: TGTGCCAGCAGCTGGGACAGGGTGGGCTACGAGCAGTACTTC. Residues: CASSWDRVGYEQYF.

In its sample, this clonotype was seen many times. This chain uses TRBV30 with TRBJ2-7; a weak D match, TRBD2 (6 bases). V gave up 1 base and J gave up 7 bases, with 17 bases separating them. CDR1 and CDR2 (germline): GTSNPN, SVGIG (reference sequence). The length of the CDR3 is 14 residues. The CDR3 loop reads CAWSDVFQEGEQYF. CDR3 nucleotide sequence: TGTGCCTGGAGTGATGTTTTCCAGGAGGGTGAGCAGTACTTC.

This clonotype was picked up one time. A junction boundary mismatches the germline segment, possibly from a read error. The rearrangement links TRBV12-3 or TRBV12-4 to TRBJ2-3; the match to TRBD1 covers 9 bases. CDR3 size: 16 residues. The DNA for the CDR3 is TGTGCCAGCAGTCTGACAGGGGGTCCTAGCACAGATACGCGGTATTTT. This encodes CASSLTGGPSTDTRYF.

This clonotype was found a few times. The chain combines TRBV27 with TRBJ2-1; TRBD1 matches 12 bases. CDR3 size: 13 residues. Germline CDR1 is MNHEY and CDR2 is SMNVEV (reference sequence). V lost 8 bases to trimming and J lost 8 bases; unmatched junction nucleotides: 4. CDR3 region: CASVGQGADEQFF. For the CDR3, the DNA is TGTGCCAGCGTGGGACAGGGGGCCGATGAGCAGTTCTTC.